This TCR beta chain was captured in a study of blood T cell repertoires in COVID-19. Study in general: Acute-phase and convalescent COVID-19 samples originated in the United States, Italy and Spain. T cells, B-cell-depleted T cells, or PBMCs supplied cDNA or gDNA.

Authors' processing steps: Reference gene primer amplification in the assay estimated nucleated cell counts. Sequencing was performed with immunoSEQ multiplex PCR; in TCRdb, only in-frame clones are kept and a portion is missing. V and J calls and clone size are as listed in that table; D and trimming were resolved from the DNA. The sample records 110,000 or so clones, 75% to 90% being singletons. The trim removed 5 bases at V and 8 bases at J, leaving 9 bases unmatched. Germline loops: CDR1 SEHNR, CDR2 FQNEAQ (reference sequence). The CDR3 has 14 amino acids. This clone was seen just once. This TCR was sampled from a human donor with acute or convalescent COVID-19. The donor label of this sample is uncertain. The chain links TRBV7-9 to TRBJ2-1; 7 positions agree with TRBD2. The sample consisted of peripheral blood. CDR3 coding DNA: TGTGCCAGCAGCCCGCAATCCCTAGCGGATGAGCAGTTCTTC. It specifies CASSPQSLADEQFF.